What follows describes a single T cell receptor (beta chain). At the survey level, the v3.0 immunoSEQ assay was run. The table came from immunoSEQ multiplex PCR; TCRdb's copy has only in-frame clones and leaves some out. Here the sample spans 30,000 to 40,000 clones, over 75% being singletons. The V end was cut by 6 bases, the J end by 5 bases, with 13 bases between. The CDR3 runs to 13 residues. Germline V lookup: CDR1 ENHRY, CDR2 SYGVKD. The source of the sample is a study of long-term antiretroviral therapy in people with HIV. The TCR comes from a young man with HIV. The source material was unsorted PBMCs, sampled 0.6 years after starting antiretroviral therapy. The rearrangement links TRBV10-3 to TRBJ1-2; D gene uncertain. The CDR3 is CAIRRGEEYGYTF. The CDR3 DNA reads TGTGCCATCAGGCGGGGAGAGGAGTATGGCTACACCTTC.